The next 20 T cell receptor beta chains were all read from a single sample in a study of sequential checkpoint blockade in melanoma. The sample's treatment: randomized to nivolumab then ipilimumab (arm A) or the reverse (arm B). TCRdb's table, derived via immunoSEQ multiplex PCR, lists solely in-frame clones and lacks some. The table records under 4,000 clones, approximately 60% of them present only once. Specimen: CD8+ T cells sorted from blood (inferred from file names), collected from a patient given nivolumab and ipilimumab in sequence. These receptor sequences come from a human donor with melanoma.

This clone was observed a few times. J is TRBJ1-5 and V is TRBV6-6; D is unclear. The V gene's germline CDR1 is MNHNY and CDR2 SVGAGI (reference sequence). The CDR3 runs to 15 residues. Trimming stripped 0 bases from V and 5 bases from J, with 11 bases between. The CDR3 bases are TGTGCCAGCAGTTACTCGCTAGGGAGTGATCAGCCCCAGCATTTT. Translated, it gives CASSYSLGSDQPQHF.

This chain's CDR3 is CASSLGGLAGISYEQYF. The CDR3, as DNA: TGTGCCAGCAGCTTAGGAGGACTAGCGGGAATCTCCTACGAGCAGTACTTC. The chain employs TRBV7-9 and TRBJ2-7, with 12 bases lining up with TRBD2. Germline V lookup: CDR1 SEHNR, CDR2 FQNEAQ (reference sequence). Trimming took 1 base from V and 0 from J; bases not matched to a gene: 4. The CDR3 has 17 amino acids.

The chain combines TRBV7-2 with TRBJ2-7; a weak D match, TRBD1 (8 bases). This CDR3 contains 13 residues. Germline V gives CDR1 SGHTA, CDR2 FQGNSA. Trimming took 7 bases from V and 6 from J, leaving 16 bases between them. CDR3 DNA sequence: TGTGCCAGCAAGCGGGACAGGTGGAGCGAGCAGTACTTC. Protein: CASKRDRWSEQYF.

J is TRBJ2-7 and V is TRBV11-2; TRBD2 agrees at 11 bases. Germline assignment: CDR1 SGHAT and CDR2 FQNNGV. CDR3 length: 16 residues. Trimming removed 5 bases from V and 2 bases from J; junction bases left unmatched: 8. This CDR3 is CASSDALAGGPYEQYF. DNA of the CDR3: TGTGCCAGCAGCGACGCCTTAGCGGGAGGGCCCTACGAGCAGTACTTC.

The chain has TRBV19 and TRBJ2-7; D possibly corresponds to TRBD1 (6 bases). The CDR3 extends over 13 amino acids. Trimming shortened V by 8 bases and J by 5 bases, and 16 bases separated the two germline ends. CDR1 is LNHDA and CDR2 is SQIVND in the germline V gene (reference sequence). The CDR3 loop reads CASALTGNHEQYF. CDR3 nucleotide sequence: TGTGCCAGTGCCCTTACAGGGAACCACGAGCAGTACTTC.

CDR3: CASSFAGTAAGDGYTF. The CDR3 DNA follows: TGTGCCAGCAGCTTCGCCGGGACAGCAGCAGGTGATGGCTACACCTTC. The V gene is TRBV5-5, the J gene TRBJ1-2, with 7 bases identical to TRBD1. V dropped 2 bases and J dropped 6; count of bases not matched to a gene: 13. CDR3 length equals 16 residues. Germline CDR1 and CDR2: SGHKS and YYEKEE (reference sequence).

In this sample, this clone turned up once. The chain recombines TRBV5-5 with TRBJ2-7; tentatively, D is TRBD2 (5 bases). This CDR3 comprises 16 residues. Germline assignment: CDR1 SGHKS and CDR2 YYEKEE (reference sequence). Trimming removed 2 bases from V and 0 bases from J, with 15 bases in between. CDR3 protein: CASSFPLRELSYEQYF. The CDR3 coding sequence is TGTGCCAGCAGCTTCCCCCTGAGGGAACTCTCCTACGAGCAGTACTTC.

The genes are TRBV9 and TRBJ1-4; D ambiguous. Germline loops: CDR1 SGDLS, CDR2 YYNGEE. Trimming took 0 bases from V and 7 from J, leaving 10 bases between them. The CDR3 length is 14 residues. DNA for the CDR3: TGTGCCAGCAGCGTAGTGGGAGACGGTGAAAAACTGTTTTTT. It yields the protein CASSVVGDGEKLFF.

The chain links TRBV5-1 to TRBJ2-7, with D possibly being TRBD1 (6 bases). This CDR3 spans 14 amino acids. The germline V and J ends were trimmed by 1 base and 3 bases, with 11 bases remaining between them. The V gene's germline CDR1 is SGHRS and CDR2 YFSETQ. The CDR3 DNA reads as TGCGCCAGCAGCTTGTTCGGACAGATCTACGAGCAGTACTTC. Its protein product is CASSLFGQIYEQYF.

The V call is TRBV6-6, the J call TRBJ2-1; D perhaps matches TRBD2 (6 bases). Germline lookup yields CDR1 MNHNY and CDR2 SVGAGI (reference sequence). The V end was cut by 6 bases, the J end by 5 bases, with 8 bases between. The CDR3 consists of 12 residues. The CDR3 sequence: CASSWGDNEQFF. CDR3 coding DNA: TGTGCCAGCAGCTGGGGGGACAATGAGCAGTTCTTC.

J is TRBJ1-4 and V is TRBV6-1; possible D gene TRBD1, 5 bases. Trimming pared 8 bases from V and 3 bases from J, leaving 16 bases between. Germline V CDR1 and CDR2: MNHNS, SASEGT. The CDR3 runs 15 residues. CDR3 DNA sequence: TGTGCCAGCGGCCTCACAGGTTCGGCTAATGAAAAACTGTTTTTT. Translating it yields CASGLTGSANEKLFF.

The CDR3 sequence: CASSLTGSTNEKLFF. The CDR3 coding sequence is TGTGCCAGCAGTTTGACAGGGTCGACTAATGAAAAACTGTTTTTT. The chain recombines TRBV6-1 with TRBJ1-4, with TRBD1 matching over 7 bases. The germline gives CDR1 MNHNS, CDR2 SASEGT. This CDR3 spans 15 amino acids. The ends lost 5 bases at V and 2 bases at J; junction bases unmatched: 5.

This chain uses TRBV27 with TRBJ2-3, with 9 bases identical to TRBD1. The CDR3 is 15 amino acids. The junction had 10 bases not matched to a gene; V was cut back by 8 bases and J by 4 bases. Germline lookup yields CDR1 MNHEY and CDR2 SMNVEV (reference sequence). This CDR3 reads CASGSGDRVSDTQYF. The CDR3 DNA is TGTGCCAGCGGTTCGGGGGACAGGGTTTCAGATACGCAGTATTTT.

V is TRBV27 and J is TRBJ2-3; D is unresolved. This CDR3 is built from 15 residues. Germline-derived CDR1 and CDR2 are MNHEY and SMNVEV (reference sequence). The V gene lost 1 base and the J gene lost 1 base, with 9 bases spanning the gap. CDR3 bases: TGTGCCAGCAGTTTATACGGCGGTGGCACAGATACGCAGTATTTT. This translates into CASSLYGGGTDTQYF.

This clone has just a few counts. J is TRBJ1-2 and V is TRBV11-3; D is ambiguous. The CDR3 has 14 residues. Germline assignment: CDR1 SGHNT and CDR2 YENEEA. V shed 0 bases and J shed 6 bases, with 11 bases lying between them. In nucleotides, the CDR3 is TGTGCCAGCAGCTTAGATCACGCAGTCGATGGCTACACCTTC. This sequence encodes CASSLDHAVDGYTF.

This chain uses TRBV7-6 with TRBJ1-3; D call uncertain. The CDR3 extends over 14 amino acids. Trimming pared 5 bases from V and 0 bases from J, leaving 8 bases between. Germline-derived CDR1 and CDR2 are SGHVS and FNYEAQ. The CDR3 bases are TGTGCCAGCAGCCCTGCTAACTCTGGAAACACCATATATTTT. The encoded protein is CASSPANSGNTIYF.

The chain couples TRBV2 to TRBJ1-2; a possible D gene is TRBD1 (6 bases). The CDR3 is 16 amino acids. V was cut by 8 bases and J by 3 bases, with 22 bases left in between. Germline CDR1 reads SNHLY; CDR2 reads FYNNEI. As DNA, the CDR3 is TGTGCCAGCGGGGGGGTTCACTACAGGGTTGACTATGGCTACACCTTC. Protein product: CASGGVHYRVDYGYTF. The full variable domain, in which reference TRBV2 and TRBJ1-2 provide the parts outside the CDR3, is EPEVTQTPSHQVTQMGQEVILRCVPISNHLYFYWYRQILGQKVEFLVSFYNNEISEKSEIFDDQFSVERPDGSNFTLKIRSTKLEDSAMYFCASGGVHYRVDYGYTFGSGTRLTVV.

Note on this clone: A read error is the likely source, as a far larger clone sits one nucleotide away. Different DNA sequences within this sample yield the same CDR3. The V gene is TRBV27, the J gene TRBJ2-7; D gene uncertain. This CDR3 is built from 16 residues. Germline V gene sequence: CDR1 MNHEY, CDR2 SMNVEV (reference sequence). CDR3 region: CASSSFGSLNYYEQYF. The DNA of the CDR3 is TGTGCCAGCAGTTCTTTTGGGTCTCTTAACTACTACGAGCAATACTTC.

This chain connects TRBV7-9 to TRBJ2-7; D is perhaps TRBD2 (6 bases). This CDR3 is 14 amino acids long. The V gene lost 2 bases and the J gene lost 5 bases, with 13 bases spanning the gap. Looked up from germline, CDR1 is SEHNR and CDR2 is FQNEAQ (reference sequence). CDR3 sequence reads: CASSLTGESNEQYF. In DNA, the CDR3 is TGTGCCAGCAGCTTAACGGGAGAGTCCAACGAGCAGTACTTC.

The chain employs TRBV11-2 and TRBJ2-7, with D tentatively TRBD2 (6 bases). This CDR3 comprises 14 residues. The V gene lost 2 bases and the J gene lost 5 bases, with 13 bases spanning the gap. CDR1 is SGHAT and CDR2 is FQNNGV in the germline V gene. CDR3 loop: CASSLTGESNEQYF. The CDR3 nucleotides read TGTGCCAGCAGCTTAACGGGAGAGTCCAACGAGCAGTACTTC.